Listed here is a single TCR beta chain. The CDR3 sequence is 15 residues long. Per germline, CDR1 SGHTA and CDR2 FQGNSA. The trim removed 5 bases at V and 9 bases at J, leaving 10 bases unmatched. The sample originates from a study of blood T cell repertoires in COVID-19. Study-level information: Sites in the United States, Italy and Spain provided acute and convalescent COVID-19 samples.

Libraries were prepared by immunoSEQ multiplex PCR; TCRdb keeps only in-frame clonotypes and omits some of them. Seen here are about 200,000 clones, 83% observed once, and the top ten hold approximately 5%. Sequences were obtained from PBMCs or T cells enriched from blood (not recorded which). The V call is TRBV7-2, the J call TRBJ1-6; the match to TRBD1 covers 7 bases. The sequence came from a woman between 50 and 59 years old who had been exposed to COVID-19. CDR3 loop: CASSLRQGLGSPLHF. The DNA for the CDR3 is TGTGCCAGCAGCCTTCGACAGGGTTTAGGTTCACCCCTCCACTTT.